A single sample is the source of the 2 T cell receptor beta chains below, sequenced in a study of CD8+ T cells in alopecia areata. Extraction of RNA preceded its reverse transcription into cDNA, which served as the sequencing template. Method: immunoSEQ multiplex PCR; TCRdb's copy keeps in-frame clones and lacks some. The sample holds approximately 150,000 clones; roughly 50% are singletons and the top ten take about 4.3%. Sequenced sample: CD4+ T cells sorted from blood. These receptors were obtained from a human donor in good health.

The chain employs TRBV19 and TRBJ2-1; TRBD2 matches 10 bases. CDR3 length equals 15 residues. V shed 3 bases, J shed 9 bases, and the junction held 8 bases outside the gene matches. Germline V CDR1 and CDR2: LNHDA, SQIVND (reference sequence). This chain's CDR3 is CASSIIAGGTSEQFF. CDR3 nucleotides: TGTGCCAGTAGTATTATAGCGGGAGGTACAAGTGAGCAGTTCTTC.

This clone was seen a few times. The CDR3: CASKLYNEQFF. The DNA for the CDR3 is TGTGCCAGCAAACTGTACAATGAGCAGTTCTTC. The V and J genes are TRBV2 and TRBJ2-1; D gene unclear. CDR1 and CDR2 from the germline V gene are SNHLY and FYNNEI. Trimming took 7 bases from V and 4 from J, leaving 5 bases between them. The CDR3 totals 11 residues.